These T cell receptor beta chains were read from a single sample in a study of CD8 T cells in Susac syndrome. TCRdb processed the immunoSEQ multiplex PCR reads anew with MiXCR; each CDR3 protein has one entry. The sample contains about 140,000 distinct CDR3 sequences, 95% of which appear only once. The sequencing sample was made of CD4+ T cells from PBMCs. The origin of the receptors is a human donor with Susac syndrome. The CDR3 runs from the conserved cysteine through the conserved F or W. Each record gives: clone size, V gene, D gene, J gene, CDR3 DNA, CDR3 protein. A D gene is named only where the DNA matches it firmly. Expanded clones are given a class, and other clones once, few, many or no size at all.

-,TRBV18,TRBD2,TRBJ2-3,TGTGCCAGCTCACCTGGACTAGCCCTTCCCGCAGATACGCAGTATTTT,CASSPGLALPADTQYF
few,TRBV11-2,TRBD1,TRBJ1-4,TGTGCCAGCAGCCAGGGGGAGGGCAAAAATGAAAAACTGTTTTTT,CASSQGEGKNEKLFF
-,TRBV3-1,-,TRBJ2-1,TGTGCCAGCAGCCAAGATTTCCGGGGATCTCCGCATGAGCAGTTCTTC,CASSQDFRGSPHEQFF
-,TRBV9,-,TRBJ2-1,TGTGCCAGCAGCGTAGACCGGGCGTACAATGAGCAGTTCTTC,CASSVDRAYNEQFF
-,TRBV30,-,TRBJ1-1,TGTGCCTGGAGTGTTTTAAACACTGAAGCTTTCTTT,CAWSVLNTEAFF
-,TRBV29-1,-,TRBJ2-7,TGCAGCGTCGAAAAACCAGGGATTCCCCACGAGCAGTACTTC,CSVEKPGIPHEQYF
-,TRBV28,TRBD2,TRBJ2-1,TGTGCCAGCAGTTTAGTGATAGCGGGGGGGAGAAAGGAGCAGTTCTTC,CASSLVIAGGRKEQFF
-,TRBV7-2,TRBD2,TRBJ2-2,TGTGCCAGCACCTGGACTAGCGGGAACACCGGGGAGCTGTTTTTT,CASTWTSGNTGELFF
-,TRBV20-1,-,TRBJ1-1,TGCAGTGCTAGCTGGGGACGGATGAACACTGAAGCTTTCTTT,CSASWGRMNTEAFF
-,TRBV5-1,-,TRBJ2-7,TGCGCCAGCAGCGCCGGGGACGGCTACGAGCAGTACTTC,CASSAGDGYEQYF
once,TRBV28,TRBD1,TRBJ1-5,TGTGCCAGCAGTACTTACTCCGGGACAGGGCATAATCAGCCCCAGCATTTT,CASSTYSGTGHNQPQHF
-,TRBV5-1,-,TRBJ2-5,TGCGCCAGCAGCTTGGCGGGCAGACAAGAGACCCAGTACTTC,CASSLAGRQETQYF
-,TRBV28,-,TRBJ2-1,TGTGCCAGCAGCTGGGGGAACAATGAGCAGTTCTTC,CASSWGNNEQFF
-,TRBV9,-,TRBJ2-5,TGTGCCAGCAGCGGAGGGTTGTGGGAGACCCAGTACTTC,CASSGGLWETQYF